This entry is about one T cell receptor beta chain. Sequencing used immunoSEQ multiplex PCR; TCRdb keeps in-frame clones, though not all of them. The sample consists of over 25,000 clones, 75% to 85% of them appearing once. Treatment noted: preoperative locoregional IRX-2 cytokine immunotherapy. Preoperative locoregional IRX-2 cytokine immunotherapy was tested in the phase Ib source study. These data belong to a study of preoperative IRX-2 immunotherapy in early breast cancer. V gave up 6 bases and J gave up 6 bases; unmatched junction bases: 6. CDR3 size: 13 residues. Per the germline V gene, CDR1 is SGDLS and CDR2 is YYNGEE.

The sample was lymph node tissue, taken after IRX-2 immunotherapy. This TCR derives from a human donor with breast cancer. The genes are TRBV9 and TRBJ2-7; 10 nucleotides line up with TRBD1. The CDR3 DNA sequence: TGTGCCAGCACCGGGACAGGGGAAGGCGAGCAGTACTTC. It translates to CASTGTGEGEQYF.